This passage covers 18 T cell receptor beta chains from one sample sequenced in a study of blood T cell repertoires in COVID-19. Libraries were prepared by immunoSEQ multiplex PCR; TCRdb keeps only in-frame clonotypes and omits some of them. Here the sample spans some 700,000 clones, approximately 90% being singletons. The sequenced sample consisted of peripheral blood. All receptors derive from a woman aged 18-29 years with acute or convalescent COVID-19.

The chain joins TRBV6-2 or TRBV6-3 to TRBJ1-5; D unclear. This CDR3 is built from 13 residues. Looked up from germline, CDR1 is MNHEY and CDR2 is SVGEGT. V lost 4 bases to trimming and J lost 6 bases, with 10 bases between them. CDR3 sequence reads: CASSFPRGQPQHF. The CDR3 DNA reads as TGTGCCAGCAGTTTCCCTCGAGGTCAGCCCCAGCATTTT.

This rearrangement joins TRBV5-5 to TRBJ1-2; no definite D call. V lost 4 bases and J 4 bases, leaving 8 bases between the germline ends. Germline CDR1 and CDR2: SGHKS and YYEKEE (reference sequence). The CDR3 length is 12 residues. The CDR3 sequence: CASSRRSYGYTF. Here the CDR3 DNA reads TGTGCCAGCAGCCGGCGGAGCTATGGCTACACCTTC.

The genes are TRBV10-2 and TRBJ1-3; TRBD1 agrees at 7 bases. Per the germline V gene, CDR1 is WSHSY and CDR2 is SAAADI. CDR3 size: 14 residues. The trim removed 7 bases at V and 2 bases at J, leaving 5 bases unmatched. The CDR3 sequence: CASTNRGPGNTIYF. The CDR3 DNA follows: TGCGCCAGCACCAACAGGGGACCTGGAAACACCATATATTTT.

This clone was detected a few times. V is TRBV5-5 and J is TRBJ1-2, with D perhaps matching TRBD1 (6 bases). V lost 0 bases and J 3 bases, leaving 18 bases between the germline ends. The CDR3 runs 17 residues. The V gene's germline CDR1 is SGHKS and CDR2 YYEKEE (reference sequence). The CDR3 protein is CASSLEVGRGLYYGYTF. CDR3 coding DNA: TGTGCCAGCAGCTTGGAGGTTGGCAGGGGCCTTTACTATGGCTACACCTTC.

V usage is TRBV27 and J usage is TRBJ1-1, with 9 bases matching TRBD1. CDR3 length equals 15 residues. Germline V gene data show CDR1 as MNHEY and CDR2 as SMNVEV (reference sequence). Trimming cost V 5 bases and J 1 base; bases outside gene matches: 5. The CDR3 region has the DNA TGTGCCAGCAGTCACGGGGACAGGGAGAACACTGAAGCTTTCTTT. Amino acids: CASSHGDRENTEAFF.

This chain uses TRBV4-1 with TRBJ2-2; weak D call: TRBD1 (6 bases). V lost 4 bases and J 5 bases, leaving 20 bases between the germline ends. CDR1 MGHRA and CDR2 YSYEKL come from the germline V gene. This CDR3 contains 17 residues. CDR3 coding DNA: TGCGCCAGCAGCCGGGGAGCCAGGGGCCCTAGAACCGGGGAGCTGTTTTTT. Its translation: CASSRGARGPRTGELFF.

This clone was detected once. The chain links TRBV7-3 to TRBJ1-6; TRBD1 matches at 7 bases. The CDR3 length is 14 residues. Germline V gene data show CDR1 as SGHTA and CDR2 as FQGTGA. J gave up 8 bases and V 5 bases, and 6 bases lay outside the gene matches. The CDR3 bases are TGTGCCAGCAGCCGCGGGACAGACCATTCACCCCTCCACTTT. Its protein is CASSRGTDHSPLHF. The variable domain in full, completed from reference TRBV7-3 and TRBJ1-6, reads GAGVSQTPSNKVTEKGKYVELRCDPISGHTALYWYRQSLGQGPEFLIYFQGTGAADDSGLPNDRFFAVRPEGSVSTLKIQRTERGDSAVYLCASSRGTDHSPLHFGNGTRLTVT.

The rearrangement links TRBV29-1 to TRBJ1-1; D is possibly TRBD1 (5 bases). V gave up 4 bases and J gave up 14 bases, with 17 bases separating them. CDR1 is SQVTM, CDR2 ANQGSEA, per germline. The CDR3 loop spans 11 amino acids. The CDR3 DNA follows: TGCAGCGTTGGGGAATCGGGTCAGGGATTCTTT. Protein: CSVGESGQGFF.

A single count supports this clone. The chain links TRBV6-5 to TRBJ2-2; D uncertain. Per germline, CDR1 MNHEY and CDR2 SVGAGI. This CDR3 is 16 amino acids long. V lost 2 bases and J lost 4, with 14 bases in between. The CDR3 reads CASSYGTSPGTGELFF. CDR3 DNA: TGTGCCAGCAGTTACGGTACCAGTCCGGGCACCGGGGAGCTGTTTTTT.

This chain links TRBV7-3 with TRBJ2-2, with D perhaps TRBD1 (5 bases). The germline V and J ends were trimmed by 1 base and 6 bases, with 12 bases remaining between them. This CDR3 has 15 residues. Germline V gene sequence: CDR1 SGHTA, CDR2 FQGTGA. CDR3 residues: CASSLNPGYAGELFF. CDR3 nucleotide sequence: TGTGCCAGCAGCTTAAATCCAGGGTACGCCGGGGAGCTGTTTTTT. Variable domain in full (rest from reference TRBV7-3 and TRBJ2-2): GAGVSQTPSNKVTEKGKYVELRCDPISGHTALYWYRQSLGQGPEFLIYFQGTGAADDSGLPNDRFFAVRPEGSVSTLKIQRTERGDSAVYLCASSLNPGYAGELFFGEGSRLTVL.

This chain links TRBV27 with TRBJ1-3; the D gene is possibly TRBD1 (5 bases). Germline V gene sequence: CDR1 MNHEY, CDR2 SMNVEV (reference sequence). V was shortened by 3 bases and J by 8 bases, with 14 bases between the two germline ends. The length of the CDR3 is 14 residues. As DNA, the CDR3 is TGTGCCAGCAGTTTGGGGGGTGGCTTTGACACCATATATTTT. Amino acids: CASSLGGGFDTIYF.

The DNA for the CDR3 is TGTGCCAGCAGCCACTATCTAGCGGGGGGGAGCGATGAGCAGTTCTTC. Translated, it gives CASSHYLAGGSDEQFF. V and J are TRBV7-9 and TRBJ2-1; 12 bases fit TRBD2. The CDR3 totals 16 residues. Germline trimming cut 5 bases from V and 8 bases from J; bases unmatched to any gene: 10. Germline CDR1 SEHNR, CDR2 FQNEAQ (reference sequence).

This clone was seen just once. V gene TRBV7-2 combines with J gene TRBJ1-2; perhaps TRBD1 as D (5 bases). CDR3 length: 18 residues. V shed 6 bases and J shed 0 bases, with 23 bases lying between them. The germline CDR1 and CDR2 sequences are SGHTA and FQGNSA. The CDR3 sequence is CASRPWGPAFSANYGYTF. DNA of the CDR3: TGTGCCAGCAGGCCTTGGGGCCCAGCGTTTTCTGCTAACTATGGCTACACCTTC.

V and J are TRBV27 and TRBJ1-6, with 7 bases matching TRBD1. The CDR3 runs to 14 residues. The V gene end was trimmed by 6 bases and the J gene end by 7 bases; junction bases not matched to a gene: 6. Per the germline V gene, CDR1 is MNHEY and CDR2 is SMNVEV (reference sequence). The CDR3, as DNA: TGTGCCAGCAGAACCGGGACAGTCAATTCACCCCTCCACTTT. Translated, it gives CASRTGTVNSPLHF.

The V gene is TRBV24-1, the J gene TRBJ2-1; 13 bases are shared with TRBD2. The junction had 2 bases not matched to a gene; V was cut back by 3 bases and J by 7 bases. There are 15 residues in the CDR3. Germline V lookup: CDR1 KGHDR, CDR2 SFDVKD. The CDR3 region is CATSDGTSGANEQFF. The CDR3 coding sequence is TGTGCCACCAGTGATGGGACTAGCGGGGCAAATGAGCAGTTCTTC.

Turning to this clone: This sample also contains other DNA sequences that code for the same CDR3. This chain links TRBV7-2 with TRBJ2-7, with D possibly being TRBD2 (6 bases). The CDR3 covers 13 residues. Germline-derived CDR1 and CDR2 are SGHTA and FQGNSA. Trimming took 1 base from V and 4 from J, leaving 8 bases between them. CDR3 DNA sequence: TGTGCCAGCAGCTTAGGTGGGGGGTACGAGCAGTACTTC. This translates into CASSLGGGYEQYF.

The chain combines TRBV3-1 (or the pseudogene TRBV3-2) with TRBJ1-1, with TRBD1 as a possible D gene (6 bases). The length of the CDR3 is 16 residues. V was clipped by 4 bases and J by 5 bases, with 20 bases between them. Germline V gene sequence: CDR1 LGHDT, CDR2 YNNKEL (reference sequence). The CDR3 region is CASSPSLGEGGTEAFF. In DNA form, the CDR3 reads TGTGCCAGCAGCCCATCGTTAGGGGAAGGGGGAACTGAAGCTTTCTTT.

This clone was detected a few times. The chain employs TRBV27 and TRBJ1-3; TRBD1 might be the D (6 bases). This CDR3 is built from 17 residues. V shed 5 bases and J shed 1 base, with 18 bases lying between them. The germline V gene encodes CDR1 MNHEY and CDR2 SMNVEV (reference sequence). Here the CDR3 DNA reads TGTGCCAGCAGTCCGCGTGGGGGCCAAGGGTCTGGAAACACCATATATTTT. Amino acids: CASSPRGGQGSGNTIYF.